Listed below are T cell receptor beta chains from one sample, sequenced in a study of blood T cells in healthy people across ages. One entry per CDR3 protein results from TCRdb running MiXCR on the 5' RACE reads. The sample shows under 2 million distinct CDR3 sequences, almost 35% of them seen only once. What was sequenced was blood. Every receptor here comes from a woman aged 30 to 39 in good health. Both conserved end residues are part of each CDR3. Fields, in order: D gene, clone size, V gene, CDR3 length, J gene, CDR3 DNA, CDR3 protein. D genes are given only for firm matches. The size of a clone is reported for some rows only, either as once, few or many, or as a class for expanded clones.

-	-	TRBV5-1	15	TRBJ2-5	TGCGCCAGCAGCCCAGGCCGGGGCTATCAAGAGACCCAGTACTTC	CASSPGRGYQETQYF
-	-	TRBV28	14	TRBJ2-1	TGTGCCAGCACTGGGGGAATCTCCTACAATGAGCAGTTCTTC	CASTGGISYNEQFF
-	-	TRBV27	14	TRBJ1-1	TGTGCCAGCAGTCCCTTCACAGGGCAGACTGAAGCTTTCTTT	CASSPFTGQTEAFF
TRBD1	few	TRBV20-1	13	TRBJ2-7	TGCAGTGCTCCTTGGACAGGCGCCTACGAGCAGTACTTC	CSAPWTGAYEQYF
-	few	TRBV27	13	TRBJ2-1	TGTGCCAGCCAAGGTGCACTAGCCAATGAGCAGTTCTTC	CASQGALANEQFF
-	few	TRBV6-2/TRBV6-3	13	TRBJ2-3	TGTGCCAGCAGCCTGGTGGAGACAGATACGCAGTATTTT	CASSLVETDTQYF
-	few	TRBV7-9	15	TRBJ1-2	TGTGCCAGCAGCCGGCCTCAGGGAGTCAGCTATGGCTACACCTTC	CASSRPQGVSYGYTF
-	-	TRBV6-2/TRBV6-3	14	TRBJ1-1	TGTGCCAGCACCCTGACAGGCGGGGGGACTGAAGCTTTCTTT	CASTLTGGGTEAFF
TRBD1	-	TRBV4-1	16	TRBJ1-2	TGCGCCAGCAGCCGGGCAGCCGGGACAGGGCGAGAGGGCTACACCTTC	CASSRAAGTGREGYTF
TRBD2	-	TRBV9	14	TRBJ2-3	TGTGCCACCTCGACTAGCGCCGCGGGAGATACGCAGTATTTT	CATSTSAAGDTQYF
-	few	TRBV6-1	13	TRBJ2-1	TGTGCCAGCAGTGTACTGCAGGGCTATGAGCAGTTCTTC	CASSVLQGYEQFF
TRBD2	many	TRBV7-2	18	TRBJ2-1	TGTGCCAGCAGCTTATACCCGTTTCGGCGGGAGGGCTACAATGAGCAGTTCTTC	CASSLYPFRREGYNEQFF
-	-	TRBV11-2	15	TRBJ2-7	TGTGCCAGCAGCTTAGTGGGCAGGGGGGTAATCGAGCAGTACTTC	CASSLVGRGVIEQYF
-	many	TRBV4-1	15	TRBJ1-5	TGCGCCAGCAGCCATAATGGGGCGCCAAATCAGCCCCAGCATTTT	CASSHNGAPNQPQHF
-	-	TRBV27	15	TRBJ2-7	TGTGCCAGCAGTTTGCGGTCATCAGCTTTGTACGAGCAGTACTTC	CASSLRSSALYEQYF
-	few	TRBV9	14	TRBJ1-2	TGTGCCAGCAGCGTAGGGTCAGGACATTATGGCTACACCTTC	CASSVGSGHYGYTF
-	-	TRBV5-8	15	TRBJ1-4	TGTGCCAGCAGCTTGGGCACAGGGTTGGGTGAAAAACTGTTTTTT	CASSLGTGLGEKLFF
TRBD2	-	TRBV12-3/TRBV12-4	16	TRBJ2-1	TGTGCCAGCAGTCCCGGGGGGGTATCAGGGCTAAGTGAGCAGTTCTTC	CASSPGGVSGLSEQFF
TRBD1	-	TRBV5-5	15	TRBJ2-3	TGTGCCAGCAGCCCGACAGGGGTGAGCACAGATACGCAGTATTTT	CASSPTGVSTDTQYF
TRBD2	few	TRBV20-1	15	TRBJ2-5	TGCAGTGCTCGCTTTAGCGGGAGGGCCGAGGAGACCCAGTACTTC	CSARFSGRAEETQYF
TRBD1	-	TRBV4-1	16	TRBJ1-6	TGCGCCAGCAGCCAACCGCCGGGACAGGGGAATTCACCCCTCCACTTT	CASSQPPGQGNSPLHF
-	-	TRBV4-1	14	TRBJ1-4	TGCGCCAGCAGCCGGGACCCAACTAATGAAAAACTGTTTTTT	CASSRDPTNEKLFF
TRBD1	-	TRBV7-2	16	TRBJ1-2	TGTGCCAGCAGTTCTTTTTGGGGACAGGTTAACTATGGCTACACCTTC	CASSSFWGQVNYGYTF
TRBD1	many	TRBV7-9	14	TRBJ1-1	TGTGCCAGCAGCCCGGGACAGGGGGCCTCTGAAGCTTTCTTT	CASSPGQGASEAFF
-	few	TRBV29-1	13	TRBJ2-3	TGCGGCGTTGAAGAAGGCGGAGCAGATACGCAGTATTTT	CGVEEGGADTQYF
-	-	TRBV20-1	14	TRBJ2-3	TGCAGTGCTACTCAACGGGGGAGCACAGATACGCGGTATTTT	CSATQRGSTDTRYF
-	-	TRBV15	14	TRBJ2-7	TGTGCCACCGCAGTAGGACGTGAGACCTACGAGCAGTACTTC	CATAVGRETYEQYF
TRBD2	few	TRBV4-2	16	TRBJ2-7	TGTGCCAGCAGCCAAGACGGGGGGGGGAAGGTCTACGAGCAGTACTTC	CASSQDGGGKVYEQYF
-	few	TRBV3-1	19	TRBJ2-5	TGTGCCAGCAGCCAAGAGACACTTCTGGGTTCTAAACACAAAGAGACCCAGTACTTC	CASSQETLLGSKHKETQYF
TRBD1	few	TRBV9	14	TRBJ2-1	TGTGCCAGCAGTAGGACAGGGGACTACAATGAGCAGTTCTTC	CASSRTGDYNEQFF
TRBD2	many	TRBV20-1	19	TRBJ2-7	TGCAGTGCTCCATCCACTCCGGGACTAGCGGGGGGGAGTTCCTACGAGCAGTACTTC	CSAPSTPGLAGGSSYEQYF
TRBD1	few	TRBV27	17	TRBJ2-6	TGTGCCAGCAGTTCGGGACAGACCCTCTCTGGGGCCAACGTCCTGACTTTC	CASSSGQTLSGANVLTF
-	-	TRBV20-1	15	TRBJ2-2	TGCAGTGCTAGGAGGGCTTCGGCTGGCACCGGGGAGCTGTTTTTT	CSARRASAGTGELFF
-	-	TRBV12-3/TRBV12-4	16	TRBJ1-4	TGTGCCAGCAGCCCCGTAGGCATAGCAACTAATGAAAAACTGTTTTTT	CASSPVGIATNEKLFF
TRBD2	-	TRBV6-1	13	TRBJ2-3	TGTGCCAGCAGTGGCGGGGGGACACTGGCGCAGTATTTT	CASSGGGTLAQYF
-	few	TRBV9	16	TRBJ2-1	TGTGCCAGCAGCGTAGCTCAAGCGGTAAGGAACAATGAGCAGTTCTTC	CASSVAQAVRNNEQFF
-	-	TRBV20-1	13	TRBJ2-2	TGCAGCGGGGGGCAGGGTAACACCGGGGAGCTGTTTTTT	CSGGQGNTGELFF
TRBD2	few	TRBV6-2/TRBV6-3	16	TRBJ2-3	TGTGCCAGCAGTTACCTAGCGGGAGGGCTCACAGATACGCAGTATTTT	CASSYLAGGLTDTQYF
TRBD1	-	TRBV7-9	17	TRBJ1-6	TGTGCCAGCAGCACACTTACGGGACAGGGAAATAATTCACCCCTCCACTTT	CASSTLTGQGNNSPLHF
TRBD1	-	TRBV12-3/TRBV12-4	19	TRBJ1-4	TGTGCCAGCAGTGGCCGGGACAGGGGCAAGGAAGGAACTAATGAAAAACTGTTTTTT	CASSGRDRGKEGTNEKLFF
-	few	TRBV18	15	TRBJ1-5	TGTGCCAGCTCTCCCGGGGCACAGGGTGATCAGCCCCAGCATTTT	CASSPGAQGDQPQHF
-	-	TRBV20-1	12	TRBJ1-3	TGCAGTGCCGAGGGGTTTGGAAACACCATATATTTT	CSAEGFGNTIYF
-	few	TRBV10-2	16	TRBJ2-1	TGCGCCAGCAGTGACGGAGCCTTTGGCTCTTACAATGAGCAGTTCTTC	CASSDGAFGSYNEQFF
TRBD1	-	TRBV4-1	16	TRBJ2-7	TGCGCCAGCAGCCCGCACGGGACAGGGGGCCCCTACGAGCAGTACTTC	CASSPHGTGGPYEQYF
-	-	TRBV7-9	15	TRBJ2-7	TGTGCCAGCAGCTCACGGGACCGACCCCTCGGCGAGCAGTACTTC	CASSSRDRPLGEQYF
-	-	TRBV28	14	TRBJ1-5	TGTGCCAGCAGCCGTGAGGGGGGCCAACAGCCCCAGCATTTT	CASSREGGQQPQHF
-	-	TRBV14	13	TRBJ1-2	TGTGCCAGCAGCCAAGATACCCGTGGTGGCTACACCTTC	CASSQDTRGGYTF
TRBD2	few	TRBV20-1	17	TRBJ2-1	TGCAGTGCTCGTTCCGGAGGTAGCGGGGGGGTCTACAATGAGCAGTTCTTC	CSARSGGSGGVYNEQFF
-	-	TRBV3-1	14	TRBJ1-1	TGTGCCAGCAGCCAAAAGGGGAGCGACACTGAAGCTTTCTTT	CASSQKGSDTEAFF
-	few	TRBV5-6	13	TRBJ2-1	TGTGCCAGCACCGGGATCTCCTACAATGAGCAGTTCTTC	CASTGISYNEQFF
-	few	TRBV2	14	TRBJ1-1	TGTGCCAGCAGTGACCCCGGTCGGGGTACTGAAGCTTTCTTT	CASSDPGRGTEAFF
-	few	TRBV6-6	13	TRBJ2-5	TGTGCCAGCAGTTACCTTGCGCAAGAGACCCAGTACTTC	CASSYLAQETQYF
TRBD1	-	TRBV15	15	TRBJ2-1	TGTGCCACCAGCGGGGACAGGGACCCTACGTATGAGCAGTTCTTC	CATSGDRDPTYEQFF
-	-	TRBV7-8	15	TRBJ2-1	TGTGCCAGCAGCTTTATGGGGGAAGGCTACAATGAGCAGTTCTTC	CASSFMGEGYNEQFF
-	-	TRBV6-1	14	TRBJ1-1	TGTGCCAGCAGAACCGGGACGGGGAACACTGAAGCTTTCTTT	CASRTGTGNTEAFF